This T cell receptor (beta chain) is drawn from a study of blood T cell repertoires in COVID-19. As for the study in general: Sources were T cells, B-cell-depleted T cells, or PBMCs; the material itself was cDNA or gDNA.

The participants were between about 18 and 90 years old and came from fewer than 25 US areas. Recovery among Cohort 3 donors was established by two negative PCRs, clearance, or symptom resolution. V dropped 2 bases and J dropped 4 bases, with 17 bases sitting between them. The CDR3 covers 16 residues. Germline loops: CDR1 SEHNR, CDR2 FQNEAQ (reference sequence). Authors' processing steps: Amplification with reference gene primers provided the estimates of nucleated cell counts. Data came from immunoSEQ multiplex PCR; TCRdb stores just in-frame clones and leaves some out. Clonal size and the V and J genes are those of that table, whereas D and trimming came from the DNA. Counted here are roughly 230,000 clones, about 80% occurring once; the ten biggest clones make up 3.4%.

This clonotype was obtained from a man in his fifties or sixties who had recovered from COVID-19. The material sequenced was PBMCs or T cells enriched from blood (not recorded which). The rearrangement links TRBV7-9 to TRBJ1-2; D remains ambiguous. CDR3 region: CASSLRLRGRVYGYTF. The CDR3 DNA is TGTGCCAGCAGCTTAAGATTACGAGGGCGAGTCTATGGCTACACCTTC.